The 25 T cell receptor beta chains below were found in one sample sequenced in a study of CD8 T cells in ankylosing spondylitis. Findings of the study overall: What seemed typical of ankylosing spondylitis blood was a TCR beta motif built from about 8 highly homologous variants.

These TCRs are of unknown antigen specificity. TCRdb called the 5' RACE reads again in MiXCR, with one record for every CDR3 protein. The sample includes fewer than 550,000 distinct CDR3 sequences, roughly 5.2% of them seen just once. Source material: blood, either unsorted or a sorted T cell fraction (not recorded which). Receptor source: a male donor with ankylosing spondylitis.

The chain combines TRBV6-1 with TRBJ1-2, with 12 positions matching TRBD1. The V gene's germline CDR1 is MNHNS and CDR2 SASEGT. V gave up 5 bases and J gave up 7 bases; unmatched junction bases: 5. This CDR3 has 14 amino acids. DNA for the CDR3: TGTGCCAGCAGTCCCGGGACAGGGGGCGTTGGCTACACCTTC. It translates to CASSPGTGGVGYTF.

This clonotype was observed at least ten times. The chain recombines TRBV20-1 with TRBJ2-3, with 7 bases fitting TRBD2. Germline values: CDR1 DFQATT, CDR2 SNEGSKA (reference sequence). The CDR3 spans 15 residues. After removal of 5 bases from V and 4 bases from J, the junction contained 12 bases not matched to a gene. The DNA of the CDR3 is TGCAGTGCTTCCCTCTTGGCGGGGGTCTCAGATACGCAGTATTTT. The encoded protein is CSASLLAGVSDTQYF.

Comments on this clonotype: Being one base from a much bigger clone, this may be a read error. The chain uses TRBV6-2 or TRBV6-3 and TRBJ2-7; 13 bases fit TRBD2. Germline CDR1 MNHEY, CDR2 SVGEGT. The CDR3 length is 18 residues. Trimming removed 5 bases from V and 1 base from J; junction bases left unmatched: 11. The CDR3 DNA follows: TGTGCCAGCAGTCCCGCATGGACTAGCGGGAGCTTTTCCTACGAGCAGTACTTC. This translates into CASSPAWTSGSFSYEQYF.

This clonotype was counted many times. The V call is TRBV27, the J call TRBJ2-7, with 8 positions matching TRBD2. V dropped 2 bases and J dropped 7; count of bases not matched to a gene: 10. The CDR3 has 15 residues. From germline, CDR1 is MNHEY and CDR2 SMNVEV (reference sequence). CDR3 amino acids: CASSLGGRTPGEQYF. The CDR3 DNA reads TGTGCCAGCAGTTTAGGCGGGAGGACCCCGGGGGAGCAGTACTTC.

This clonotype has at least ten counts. The CDR3 sequence is CASSLAVSDTQYF. The CDR3 region has the DNA TGCGCCAGCAGCTTGGCCGTTTCAGATACGCAGTATTTT. The rearrangement uses TRBV5-1 and TRBJ2-3; D remains ambiguous. The length of the CDR3 is 13 residues. V dropped 0 bases and J dropped 4 bases, with 6 bases sitting between them. Looked up from germline, CDR1 is SGHRS and CDR2 is YFSETQ.

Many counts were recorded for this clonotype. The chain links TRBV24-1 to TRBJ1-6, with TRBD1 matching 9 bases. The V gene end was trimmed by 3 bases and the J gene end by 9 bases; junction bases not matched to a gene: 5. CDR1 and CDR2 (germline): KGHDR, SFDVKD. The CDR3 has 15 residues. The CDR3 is CATSDGRTGVSPLHF. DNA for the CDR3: TGTGCCACCAGTGATGGAAGGACAGGGGTTTCACCCCTCCACTTT.

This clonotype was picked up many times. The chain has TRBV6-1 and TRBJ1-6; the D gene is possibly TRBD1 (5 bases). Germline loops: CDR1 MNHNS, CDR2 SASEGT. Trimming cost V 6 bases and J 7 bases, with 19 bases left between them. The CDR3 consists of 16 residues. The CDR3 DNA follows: TGTGCCAGCAGGGGGGGGGATGGACGGAGAAATTCACCCCTCCACTTT. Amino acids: CASRGGDGRRNSPLHF.

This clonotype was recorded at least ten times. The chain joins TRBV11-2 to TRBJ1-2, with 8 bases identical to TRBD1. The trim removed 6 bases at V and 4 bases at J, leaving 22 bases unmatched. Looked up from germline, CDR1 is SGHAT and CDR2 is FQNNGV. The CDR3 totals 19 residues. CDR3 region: CASRPLLWDRKGNSYGYTF. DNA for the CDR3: TGTGCCAGCAGACCCCTCCTTTGGGACAGGAAAGGGAATAGCTATGGCTACACCTTC. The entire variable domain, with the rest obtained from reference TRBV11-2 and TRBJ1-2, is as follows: EAGVAQSPRYKIIEKRQSVAFWCNPISGHATLYWYQQILGQGPKLLIQFQNNGVVDDSQLPKDRFSAERLKGVDSTLKIQPAKLEDSAVYLCASRPLLWDRKGNSYGYTFGSGTRLTVV.

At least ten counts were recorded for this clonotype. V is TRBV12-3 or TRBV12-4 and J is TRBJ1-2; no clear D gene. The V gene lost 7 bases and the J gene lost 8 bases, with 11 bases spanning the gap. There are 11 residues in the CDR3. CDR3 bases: TGTGCCAGCAACCAGGCGGGAGGCTACACCTTC. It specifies CASNQAGGYTF.

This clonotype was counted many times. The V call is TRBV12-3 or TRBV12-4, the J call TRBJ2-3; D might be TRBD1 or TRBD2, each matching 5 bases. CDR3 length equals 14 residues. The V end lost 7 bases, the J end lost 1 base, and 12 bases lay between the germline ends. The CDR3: CASNLGTGTDTQYF. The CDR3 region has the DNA TGTGCCAGCAACCTAGGGACGGGCACAGATACGCAGTATTTT.

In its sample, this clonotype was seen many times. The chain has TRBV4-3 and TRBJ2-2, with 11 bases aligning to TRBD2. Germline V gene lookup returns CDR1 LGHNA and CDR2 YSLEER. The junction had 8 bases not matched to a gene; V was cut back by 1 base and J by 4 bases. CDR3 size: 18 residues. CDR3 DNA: TGCGCCAGCAGCCAAGCACCCGGGACTAGCGGAATCACCGGGGAGCTGTTTTTT. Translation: CASSQAPGTSGITGELFF.

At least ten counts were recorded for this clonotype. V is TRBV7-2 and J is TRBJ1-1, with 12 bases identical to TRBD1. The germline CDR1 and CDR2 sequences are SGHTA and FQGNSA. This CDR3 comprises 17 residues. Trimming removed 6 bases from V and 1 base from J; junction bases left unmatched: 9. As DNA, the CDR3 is TGTGCCAGCAGGTCCCGAGGGACAGGGGGCCCGAACACTGAAGCTTTCTTT. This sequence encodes CASRSRGTGGPNTEAFF. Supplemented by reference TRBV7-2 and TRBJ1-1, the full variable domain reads GAGVSQSPSNKVTEKGKDVELRCDPISGHTALYWYRQSLGQGLEFLIYFQGNSAPDKSGLPSDRFSAERTGGSVSTLTIQRTQQEDSAVYLCASRSRGTGGPNTEAFFGQGTRLTVV.

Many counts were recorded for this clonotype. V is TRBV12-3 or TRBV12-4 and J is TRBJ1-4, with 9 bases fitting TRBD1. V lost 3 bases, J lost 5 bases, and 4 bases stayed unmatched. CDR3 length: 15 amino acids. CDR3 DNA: TGTGCCAGCAGTTTTCGAGGACAGGGGAATGAAAAACTGTTTTTT. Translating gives CASSFRGQGNEKLFF.

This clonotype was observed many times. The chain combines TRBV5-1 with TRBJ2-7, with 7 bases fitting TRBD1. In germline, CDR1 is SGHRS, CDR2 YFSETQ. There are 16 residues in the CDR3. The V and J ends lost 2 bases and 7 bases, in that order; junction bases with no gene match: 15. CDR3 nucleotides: TGCGCCAGCAGCTTTAGTCTGGCAGGGGGTATACGGGAGCAGTACTTC. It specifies CASSFSLAGGIREQYF. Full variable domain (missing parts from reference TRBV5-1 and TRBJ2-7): KAGVTQTPRYLIKTRGQQVTLSCSPISGHRSVSWYQQTPGQGLQFLFEYFSETQRNKGNFPGRFSGRQFSNSRSEMNVSTLELGDSALYLCASSFSLAGGIREQYFGPGTRLTVT.

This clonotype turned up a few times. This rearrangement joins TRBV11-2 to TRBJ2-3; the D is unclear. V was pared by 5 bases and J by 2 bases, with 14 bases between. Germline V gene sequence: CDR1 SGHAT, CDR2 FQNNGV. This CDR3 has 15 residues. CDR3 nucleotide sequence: TGTGCCAGCAGCCTGAAGGGCGGTTACACAGATACGCAGTATTTT. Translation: CASSLKGGYTDTQYF.

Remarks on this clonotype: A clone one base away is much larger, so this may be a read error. Here the CDR3 reads CASSLTSLGLGAYEQYF. CDR3 nucleotide sequence: TGTGCCAGCAGCTTAACCTCTCTGGGCCTGGGGGCCTACGAGCAGTACTTC. V usage is TRBV7-2 and J usage is TRBJ2-7; D is possibly TRBD1 or TRBD2 (5 bases each). V was trimmed by 2 bases and J by 2 bases, leaving 19 bases between them. Germline loops: CDR1 SGHTA, CDR2 FQGNSA. CDR3 length: 17 residues.

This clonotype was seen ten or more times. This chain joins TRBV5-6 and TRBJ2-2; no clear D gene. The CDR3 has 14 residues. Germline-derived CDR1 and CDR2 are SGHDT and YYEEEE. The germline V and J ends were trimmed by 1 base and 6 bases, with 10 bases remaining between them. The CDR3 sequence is CASSLSVRSGELFF. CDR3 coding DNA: TGTGCCAGCAGCTTGTCGGTGCGCTCCGGGGAGCTGTTTTTT.

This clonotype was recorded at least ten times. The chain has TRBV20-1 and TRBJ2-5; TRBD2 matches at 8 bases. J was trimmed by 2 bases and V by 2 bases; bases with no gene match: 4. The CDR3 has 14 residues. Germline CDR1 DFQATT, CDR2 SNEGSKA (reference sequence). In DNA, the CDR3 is TGCAGTGCTAGATGGATAGCGGGGCAAGAGACCCAGTACTTC. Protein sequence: CSARWIAGQETQYF.

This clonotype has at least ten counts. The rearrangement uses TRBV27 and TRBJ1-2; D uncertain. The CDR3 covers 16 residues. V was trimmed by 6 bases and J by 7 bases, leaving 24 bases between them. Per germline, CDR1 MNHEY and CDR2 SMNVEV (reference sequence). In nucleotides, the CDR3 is TGTGCCAGCAGCTACTCCCGGACCGGTCGGGGAGGTGGCTACACCTTC. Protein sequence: CASSYSRTGRGGGYTF.

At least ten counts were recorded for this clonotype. CDR3 region: CASRLTGEGNTIYF. The CDR3, as DNA: TGTGCCAGCAGATTAACAGGGGAAGGAAACACCATATATTTT. The rearrangement links TRBV11-2 to TRBJ1-3; 7 bases match TRBD1. With V trimmed by 6 bases and J by 4 bases, 6 bases remained unmatched. The CDR3 is 14 residues long. Germline values: CDR1 SGHAT, CDR2 FQNNGV.

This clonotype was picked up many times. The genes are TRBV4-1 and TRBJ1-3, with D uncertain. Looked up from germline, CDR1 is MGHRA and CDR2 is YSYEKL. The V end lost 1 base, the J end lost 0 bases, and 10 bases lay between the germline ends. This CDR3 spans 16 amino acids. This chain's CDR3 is CASSQVTGSSGNTIYF. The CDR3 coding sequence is TGCGCCAGCAGCCAAGTTACGGGGAGCTCTGGAAACACCATATATTTT.

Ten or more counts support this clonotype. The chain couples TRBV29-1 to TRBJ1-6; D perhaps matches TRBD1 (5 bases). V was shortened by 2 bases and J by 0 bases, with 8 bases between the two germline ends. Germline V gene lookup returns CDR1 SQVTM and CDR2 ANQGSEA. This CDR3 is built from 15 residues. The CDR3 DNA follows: TGCAGCGTTGAACGGGGGGGCTCCTATAATTCACCCCTCCACTTT. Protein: CSVERGGSYNSPLHF.

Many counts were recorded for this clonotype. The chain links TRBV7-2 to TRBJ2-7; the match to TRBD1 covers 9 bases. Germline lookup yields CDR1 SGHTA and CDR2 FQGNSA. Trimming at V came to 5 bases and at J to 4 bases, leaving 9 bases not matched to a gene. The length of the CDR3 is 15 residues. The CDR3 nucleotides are TGTGCCAGCAGCCCCGGTGGACAGGGGTTTTACGAGCAGTACTTC. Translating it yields CASSPGGQGFYEQYF.

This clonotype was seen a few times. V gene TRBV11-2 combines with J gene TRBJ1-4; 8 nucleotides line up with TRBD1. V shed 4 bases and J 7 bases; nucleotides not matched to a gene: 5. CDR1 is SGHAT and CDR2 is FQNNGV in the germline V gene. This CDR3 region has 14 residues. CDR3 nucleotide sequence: TGTGCCAGCAGCTCGTACAGGGGGGTTGAAAAACTGTTTTTT. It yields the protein CASSSYRGVEKLFF.

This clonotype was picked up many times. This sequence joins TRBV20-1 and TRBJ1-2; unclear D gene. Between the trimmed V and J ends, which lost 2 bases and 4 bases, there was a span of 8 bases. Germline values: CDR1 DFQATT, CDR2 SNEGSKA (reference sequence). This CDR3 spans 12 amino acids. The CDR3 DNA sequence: TGCAGTGCTAGAATAAGCTCCTATGGCTACACCTTC. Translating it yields CSARISSYGYTF.